The entry that follows covers one T cell receptor (beta chain) sequence. The sample originates from a study of cytomegalovirus exposure and HLA in healthy donors. The wider study: Findings of an earlier analysis included some 120 million unique TCR beta sequences from roughly 200 million T cells.

Researchers ran the PCR with 60 Vbeta and 13 Jbeta primers. This table comes from immunoSEQ multiplex PCR, and its TCRdb copy is limited to in-frame clones, with some not included. The data hold 150,000 to 180,000 clones, with roughly 80% observed a single time. Looked up from germline, CDR1 is SNHLY and CDR2 is FYNNEI. Trimming cost V 3 bases and J 4 bases, with 13 bases left between them. This CDR3 is 15 amino acids long. Sequenced input: PBMCs. The receptor was isolated from a man aged 30 to 45 in good health and CMV-seropositive. The chain joins TRBV2 to TRBJ1-5, with D possibly being TRBD1 (6 bases). The CDR3 DNA follows: TGTGCCAGCAGTGAGGGGGGGGCGAGGAATCAGCCCCAGCATTTT. It yields the protein CASSEGGARNQPQHF.